One sample yielded the 2 T cell receptor beta chains listed below, sequenced in a study of cytomegalovirus exposure and HLA in healthy donors. In the PCR, 60 Vbeta and 13 Jbeta primers were used. The repertoire was sequenced with immunoSEQ multiplex PCR; TCRdb's copy has only in-frame clones and lacks some. In the table there are approximately 200,000 clones, approximately 85% of which are singletons. The sample was PBMCs. Receptors originate from a girl aged 10 to 17 in good health and CMV-seropositive.

This clone was picked up one time. The V call is TRBV6-1, the J call TRBJ2-7, with 7 bases identical to TRBD1. Germline assignment: CDR1 MNHNS and CDR2 SASEGT. J was trimmed by 0 bases and V by 7 bases; bases with no gene match: 9. CDR3 length: 15 amino acids. This CDR3 is CASTLGQTPSYEQYF. The CDR3 coding sequence is TGTGCCAGCACTCTGGGACAGACACCCTCCTACGAGCAGTACTTC.

This clone was observed a single time. J is TRBJ1-4 and V is TRBV30; unclear D gene. The V end was cut by 1 base, the J end by 3 bases, with 6 bases between. There are 13 residues in the CDR3. Germline V gives CDR1 GTSNPN, CDR2 SVGIG (reference sequence). In DNA form, the CDR3 reads TGTGCCTGGAGTGGGCAGTCTAATGAAAAACTGTTTTTT. It specifies CAWSGQSNEKLFF.